This record covers a single T cell receptor (beta chain). The target antigen is unknown. Profiled with immunoSEQ multiplex PCR; TCRdb holds only in-frame clones, not every one. The sample gives about 160,000 clones, 90% to 97% of which show up once; about 0.89% is in the top ten. This sample was taken from a study of cytomegalovirus exposure and HLA in healthy donors. Points from the study as a whole: According to a later analysis, TCR clusters from the first cohort tended to co-occur in the roughly 110 validation repertoires. The majority of TCR sequences were rare, yet some public TCRs appeared in many donors.

Germline CDR1 and CDR2: LNHDA and SQIVND (reference sequence). Between the trimmed V and J ends, which lost 9 bases and 3 bases, there was a span of 15 bases. The CDR3 is 13 residues long. The sequence was obtained from a young woman in good health and CMV-seronegative. Sequencing was performed on PBMCs. V gene TRBV19 combines with J gene TRBJ2-7; the D gene is possibly TRBD1 (6 bases). The chain's CDR3 is CASSGTLFYEQYF. The CDR3 nucleotides are TGTGCCAGCTCCGGGACACTTTTCTACGAGCAGTACTTC.